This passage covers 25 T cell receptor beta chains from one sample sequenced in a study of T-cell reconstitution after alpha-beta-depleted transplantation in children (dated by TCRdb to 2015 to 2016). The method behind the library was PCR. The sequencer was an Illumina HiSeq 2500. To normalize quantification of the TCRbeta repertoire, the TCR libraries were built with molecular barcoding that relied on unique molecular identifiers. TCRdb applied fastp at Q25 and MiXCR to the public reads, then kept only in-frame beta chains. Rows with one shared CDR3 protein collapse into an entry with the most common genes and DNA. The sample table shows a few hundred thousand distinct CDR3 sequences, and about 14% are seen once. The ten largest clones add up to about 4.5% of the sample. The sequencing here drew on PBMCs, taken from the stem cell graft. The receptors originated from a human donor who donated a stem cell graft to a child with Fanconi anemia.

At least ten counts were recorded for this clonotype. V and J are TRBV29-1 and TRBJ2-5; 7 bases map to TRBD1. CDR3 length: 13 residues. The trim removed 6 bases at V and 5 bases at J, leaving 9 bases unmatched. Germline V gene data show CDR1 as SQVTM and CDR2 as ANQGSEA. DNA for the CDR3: TGCAGCGTCGGGACAGCATCGGGGGAGACCCAGTACTTC. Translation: CSVGTASGETQYF.

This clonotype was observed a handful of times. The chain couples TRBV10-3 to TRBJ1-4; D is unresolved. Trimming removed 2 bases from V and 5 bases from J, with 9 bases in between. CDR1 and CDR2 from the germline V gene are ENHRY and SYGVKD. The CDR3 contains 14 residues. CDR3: CAISEGTLNEKLFF. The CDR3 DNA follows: TGTGCCATCAGTGAGGGCACCCTGAATGAAAAACTGTTTTTT.

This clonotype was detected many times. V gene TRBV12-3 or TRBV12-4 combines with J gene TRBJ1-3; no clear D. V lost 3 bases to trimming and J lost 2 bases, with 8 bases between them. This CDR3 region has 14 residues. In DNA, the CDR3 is TGTGCCAGCAGTTTTTCCAGCCCTGGAAACACCATATATTTT. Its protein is CASSFSSPGNTIYF.

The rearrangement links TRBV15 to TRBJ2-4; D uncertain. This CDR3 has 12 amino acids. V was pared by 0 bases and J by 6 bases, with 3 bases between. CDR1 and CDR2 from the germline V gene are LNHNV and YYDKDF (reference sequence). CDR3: CATSRDGNIQYF. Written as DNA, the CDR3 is TGTGCCACCAGCAGAGACGGAAACATTCAGTACTTC.

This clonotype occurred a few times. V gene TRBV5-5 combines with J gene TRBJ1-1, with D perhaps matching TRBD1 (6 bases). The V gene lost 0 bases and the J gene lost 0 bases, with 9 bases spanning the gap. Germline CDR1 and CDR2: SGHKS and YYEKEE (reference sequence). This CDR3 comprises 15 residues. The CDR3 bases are TGTGCCAGCAGCTTGGGGGGGGCAATGAACACTGAAGCTTTCTTT. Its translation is CASSLGGAMNTEAFF.

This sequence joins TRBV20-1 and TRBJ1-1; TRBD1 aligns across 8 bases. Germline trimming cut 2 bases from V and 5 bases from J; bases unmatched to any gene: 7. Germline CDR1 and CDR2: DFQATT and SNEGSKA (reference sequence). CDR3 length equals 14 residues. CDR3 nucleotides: TGCAGTGCTAGACCGACAGGGGAAGGAACTGAAGCTTTCTTT. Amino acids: CSARPTGEGTEAFF.

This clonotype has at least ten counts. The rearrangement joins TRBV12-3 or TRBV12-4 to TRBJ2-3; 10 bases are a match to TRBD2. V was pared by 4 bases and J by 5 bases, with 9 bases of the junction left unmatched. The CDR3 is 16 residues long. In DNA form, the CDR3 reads TGTGCCAGCAGTTCGCCTAGCGGGGGCGTAGGAGATACGCAGTATTTT. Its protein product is CASSSPSGGVGDTQYF.

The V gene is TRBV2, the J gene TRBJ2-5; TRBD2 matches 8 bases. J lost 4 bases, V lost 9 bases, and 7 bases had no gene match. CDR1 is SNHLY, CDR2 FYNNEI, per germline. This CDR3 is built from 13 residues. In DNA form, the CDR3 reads TGTGCCAGGGGGACTAGTCGGGGAGAGACCCAGTACTTC. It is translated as CARGTSRGETQYF.

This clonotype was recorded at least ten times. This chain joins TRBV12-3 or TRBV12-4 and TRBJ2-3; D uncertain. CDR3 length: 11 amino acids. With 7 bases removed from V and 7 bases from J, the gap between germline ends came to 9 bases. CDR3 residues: CASIEANTQYF. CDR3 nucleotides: TGTGCCAGCATAGAGGCAAATACGCAGTATTTT.

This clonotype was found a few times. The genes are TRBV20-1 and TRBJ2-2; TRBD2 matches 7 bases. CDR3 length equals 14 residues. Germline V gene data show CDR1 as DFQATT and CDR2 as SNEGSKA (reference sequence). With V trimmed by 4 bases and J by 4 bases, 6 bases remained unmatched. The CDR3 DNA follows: TGCAGTGCTACTCCCGGGACTACCACCGGGGAGCTGTTTTTT. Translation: CSATPGTTTGELFF.

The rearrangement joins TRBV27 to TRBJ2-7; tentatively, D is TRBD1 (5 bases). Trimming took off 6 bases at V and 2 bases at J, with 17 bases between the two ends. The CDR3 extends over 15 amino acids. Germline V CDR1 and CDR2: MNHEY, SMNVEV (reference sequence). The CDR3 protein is CASSRQGGYPYEQYV. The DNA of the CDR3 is TGTGCCAGCAGCCGGCAGGGTGGGTATCCCTACGAGCAGTACGTC.

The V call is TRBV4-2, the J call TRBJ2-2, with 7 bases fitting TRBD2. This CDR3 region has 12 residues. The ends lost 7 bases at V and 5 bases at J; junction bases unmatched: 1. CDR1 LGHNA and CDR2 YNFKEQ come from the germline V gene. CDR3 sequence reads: CASTGGTGELFF. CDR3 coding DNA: TGTGCCAGCACCGGGGGGACCGGGGAGCTGTTTTTT.

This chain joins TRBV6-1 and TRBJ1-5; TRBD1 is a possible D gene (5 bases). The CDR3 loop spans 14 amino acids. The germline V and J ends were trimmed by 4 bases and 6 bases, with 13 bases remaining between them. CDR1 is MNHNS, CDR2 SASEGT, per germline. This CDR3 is CASSGNGAGQPQHF. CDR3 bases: TGTGCCAGCAGTGGCAATGGGGCTGGTCAGCCCCAGCATTTT.

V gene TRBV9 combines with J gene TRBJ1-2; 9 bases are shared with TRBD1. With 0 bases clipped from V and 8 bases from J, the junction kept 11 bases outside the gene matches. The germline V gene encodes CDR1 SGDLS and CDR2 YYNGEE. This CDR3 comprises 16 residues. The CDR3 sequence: CASSVDVSGTGKGYTF. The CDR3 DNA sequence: TGTGCCAGCAGCGTAGATGTTAGTGGGACAGGGAAAGGCTACACCTTC.

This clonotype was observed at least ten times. CDR3 loop: CASSEGVGSTGELFF. CDR3 DNA: TGTGCCAGCAGTGAAGGTGTGGGGAGCACCGGGGAGCTGTTTTTT. The chain employs TRBV6-1 and TRBJ2-2; tentative D call: TRBD2 (5 bases). This CDR3 spans 15 amino acids. Trimming cost V 1 base and J 4 bases, with 10 bases left between them. The germline V gene has CDR1 MNHNS and CDR2 SASEGT.

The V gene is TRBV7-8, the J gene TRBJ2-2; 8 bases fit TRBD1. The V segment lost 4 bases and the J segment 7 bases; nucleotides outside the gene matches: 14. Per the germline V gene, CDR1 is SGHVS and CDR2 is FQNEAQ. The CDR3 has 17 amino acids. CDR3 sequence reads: CASSSVPGQVRGGELFF. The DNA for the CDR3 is TGTGCCAGCAGCTCCGTCCCGGGACAGGTTCGAGGCGGGGAGCTGTTTTTT.

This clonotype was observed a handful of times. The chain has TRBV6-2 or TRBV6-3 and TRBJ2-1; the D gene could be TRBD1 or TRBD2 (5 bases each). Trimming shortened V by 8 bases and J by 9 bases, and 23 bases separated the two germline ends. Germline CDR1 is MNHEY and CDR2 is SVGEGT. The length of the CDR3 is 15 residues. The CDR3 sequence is CASQGDSLEGFEQFF. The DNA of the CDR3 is TGTGCCAGCCAGGGAGACAGCCTAGAGGGATTTGAGCAGTTCTTC.

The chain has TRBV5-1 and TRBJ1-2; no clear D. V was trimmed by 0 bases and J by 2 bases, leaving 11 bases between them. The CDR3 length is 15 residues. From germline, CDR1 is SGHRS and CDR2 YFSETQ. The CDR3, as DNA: TGCGCCAGCAGCTTGGGAAGAGGGTTCAACTATGGCTACACCTTC. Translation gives CASSLGRGFNYGYTF.

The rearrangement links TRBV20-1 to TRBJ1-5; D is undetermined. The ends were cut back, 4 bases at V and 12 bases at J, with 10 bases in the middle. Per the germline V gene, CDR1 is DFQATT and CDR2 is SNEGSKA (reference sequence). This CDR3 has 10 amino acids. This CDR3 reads CSATYKSQHF. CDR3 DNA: TGCAGTGCTACTTATAAAAGCCAGCATTTT.

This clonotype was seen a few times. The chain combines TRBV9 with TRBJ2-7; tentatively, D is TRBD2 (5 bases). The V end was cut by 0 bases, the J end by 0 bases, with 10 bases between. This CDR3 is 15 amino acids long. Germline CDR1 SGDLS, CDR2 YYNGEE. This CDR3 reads CASSVGGPGSYEQYF. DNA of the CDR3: TGTGCCAGCAGCGTAGGAGGGCCTGGCTCCTACGAGCAGTACTTC.

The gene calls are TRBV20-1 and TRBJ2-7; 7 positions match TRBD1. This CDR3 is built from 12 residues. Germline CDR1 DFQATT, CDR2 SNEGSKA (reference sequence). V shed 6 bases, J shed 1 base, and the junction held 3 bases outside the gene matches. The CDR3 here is CSAEDRSYEQYF. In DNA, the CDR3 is TGCAGTGCCGAGGACAGGTCCTACGAGCAGTACTTC.

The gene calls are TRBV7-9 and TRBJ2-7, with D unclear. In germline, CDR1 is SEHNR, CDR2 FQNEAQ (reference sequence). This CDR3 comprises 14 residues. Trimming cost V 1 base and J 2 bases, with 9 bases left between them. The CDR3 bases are TGTGCCAGCAGCTTAGGTCAGGAGACCTACGAGCAGTACTTC. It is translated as CASSLGQETYEQYF.

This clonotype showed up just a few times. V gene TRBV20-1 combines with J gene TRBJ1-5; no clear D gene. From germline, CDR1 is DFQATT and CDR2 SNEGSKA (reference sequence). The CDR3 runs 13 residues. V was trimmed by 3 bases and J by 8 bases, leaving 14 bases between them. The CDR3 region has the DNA TGCAGTGCTAGCCGAGACGCCGTGGAGCCCCAGCATTTT. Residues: CSASRDAVEPQHF.

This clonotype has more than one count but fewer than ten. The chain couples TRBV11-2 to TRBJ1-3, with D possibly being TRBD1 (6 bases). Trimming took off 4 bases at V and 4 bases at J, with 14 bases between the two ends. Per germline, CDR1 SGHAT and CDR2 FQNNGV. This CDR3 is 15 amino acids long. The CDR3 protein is CASSSPTGLGNTIYF. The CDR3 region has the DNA TGTGCCAGCAGCTCCCCTACAGGGTTAGGAAACACCATATATTTT. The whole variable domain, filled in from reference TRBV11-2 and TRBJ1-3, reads EAGVAQSPRYKIIEKRQSVAFWCNPISGHATLYWYQQILGQGPKLLIQFQNNGVVDDSQLPKDRFSAERLKGVDSTLKIQPAKLEDSAVYLCASSSPTGLGNTIYFGEGSWLTVV.

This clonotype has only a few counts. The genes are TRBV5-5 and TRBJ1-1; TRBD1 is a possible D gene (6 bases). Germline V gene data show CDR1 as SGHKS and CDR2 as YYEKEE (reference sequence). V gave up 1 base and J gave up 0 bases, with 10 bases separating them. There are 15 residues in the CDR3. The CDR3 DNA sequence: TGTGCCAGCAGCTTGAGAGGGGACATGAACACTGAAGCTTTCTTT. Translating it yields CASSLRGDMNTEAFF.